This T cell receptor (beta chain) was identified during a study of Graves' ophthalmopathy and Graves' hyperthyroidism. RNA transcripts were the source from which TCR beta CDR3 regions were amplified. An initial RT-PCR round employing HTBI primers preceded a second-round multiplex PCR. One entry per CDR3 protein results from TCRdb running MiXCR on the multiplex PCR reads. Of about 410,000 distinct CDR3 sequences listed, approximately 16% are singletons. This clonotype was seen many times. Its antigen remains unknown. Study findings and constraints: Blood samples also showed most expanded thyroid clonotypes exceeding 0.001 frequency.

It was on clinical symptoms, serum thyroxine, TRAb, thyroid ultrasound and orbital computed tomography that diagnosis relied. It was from 8.5 to 10 ml of fresh peripheral blood that the PBMCs came. Germline assignment: CDR1 MDHEN and CDR2 SYDVKM. V trimming: 6 bases; J trimming: 2 bases; junction bases outside the gene matches: 7. The CDR3 is 15 residues long. V is TRBV28 and J is TRBJ1-2; 9 bases are a match to TRBD1. The clonotype originates from a woman between 18 and 29 years old with Graves' ophthalmopathy. Sequencing input: peripheral blood. The CDR3 loop is CASSLPGTGNYGYTF. The CDR3 region has the DNA TGTGCCAGCAGCCTACCCGGGACAGGGAACTATGGCTACACCTTC.